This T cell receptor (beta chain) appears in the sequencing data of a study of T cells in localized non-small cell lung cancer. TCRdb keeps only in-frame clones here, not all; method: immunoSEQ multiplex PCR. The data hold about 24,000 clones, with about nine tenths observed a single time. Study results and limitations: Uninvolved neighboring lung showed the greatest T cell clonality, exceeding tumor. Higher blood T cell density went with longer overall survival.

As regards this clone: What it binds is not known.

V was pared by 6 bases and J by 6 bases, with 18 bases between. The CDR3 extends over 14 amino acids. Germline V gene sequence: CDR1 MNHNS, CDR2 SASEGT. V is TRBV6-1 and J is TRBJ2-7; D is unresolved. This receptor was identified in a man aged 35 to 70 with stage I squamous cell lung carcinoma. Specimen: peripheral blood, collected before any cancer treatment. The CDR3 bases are TGTGCCAGCAGCCCAGGTGAGGAAAGATCCGAGCAGTACTTC. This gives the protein CASSPGEERSEQYF.